A single sample is the source of the 26 T cell receptor beta chains below, sequenced in a study of vaccination and CD4 T cells after COVID-19. Indicated treatment: approximately nine-day PBMC culture with coronavirus spike peptide pools or control peptides (ViraFEST assay). What these receptors recognize is not known. Researchers used the Oncomine TCR Beta short-read assay to sequence DNA from cultured CD4+ T cells. Via MiXCR, TCRdb re-called the PCR reads, giving one row per CDR3 protein. The repertoire has 9,000 to 13,000 distinct CDR3 sequences, 30% to 35% of them found once; the top ten carry around a sixth. Material: CD4+ T cells from blood, cultured in vitro, obtained after SARS-CoV-2 vaccination. The origin of the receptors is a human donor who had recovered from COVID-19.

The chain couples TRBV7-6 to TRBJ1-6; D gene uncertain. The V end lost 6 bases, the J end lost 5 bases, and 11 bases lay between the germline ends. This CDR3 is 14 amino acids long. Germline V gives CDR1 SGHVS, CDR2 FNYEAQ. CDR3 amino acids: CASRVTANNSPLHF. CDR3 in DNA: TGTGCCAGCAGGGTGACGGCCAATAATTCACCCCTCCACTTT. Based on the CDR3 plus reference TRBV7-6 and TRBJ1-6, the full variable domain is GAGVSQSPRYKVTKRGQDVALRCDPISGHVSLYWYRQALGQGPEFLTYFNYEAQQDKSGLPNDRFSAERPEGSISTLTIQRTEQRDSAMYRCASRVTANNSPLHFGNGTRLTVT.

There are a few counts of this clonotype. V and J are TRBV5-4 and TRBJ1-2; a weak D match, TRBD1 (5 bases). The CDR3 covers 14 residues. Trimming shortened V by 1 base and J by 1 base, and 8 bases separated the two germline ends. CDR1 is SGHNT, CDR2 YYREEE, per germline (reference sequence). CDR3 nucleotide sequence: TGTGCCAGCAGCTTGCAGGGCGTTAACTATGGCTACACCTTC. This codes for CASSLQGVNYGYTF.

The chain has TRBV6-1 and TRBJ1-3; the D is unclear. The germline gives CDR1 MNHNS, CDR2 SASEGT. The CDR3 length is 14 residues. Trimming stripped 2 bases from V and 0 bases from J, with 5 bases between. Here the CDR3 reads CASSESGSGNTIYF. CDR3 nucleotide sequence: TGTGCCAGCAGTGAATCGGGCTCTGGAAACACCATATATTTT.

V is TRBV27 and J is TRBJ2-3; 9 positions match TRBD2. CDR1 MNHEY and CDR2 SMNVEV come from the germline V gene (reference sequence). The CDR3 consists of 15 residues. The V segment lost 6 bases and the J segment 5 bases; nucleotides outside the gene matches: 9. In DNA, the CDR3 is TGTGCCAGCAGCCCCTGGCGGGAGGGTATAGATACGCAGTATTTT. This codes for CASSPWREGIDTQYF.

This clonotype occurred a few times. In nucleotides, the CDR3 is TGTGCCAGCAGCCTGGGACAGGCTTCGTTTGGGCTCGAGCAGTACTTC. Its protein product is CASSLGQASFGLEQYF. V gene TRBV5-4 combines with J gene TRBJ2-7; 8 nucleotides line up with TRBD1. Trimming cost V 4 bases and J 6 bases; bases outside gene matches: 15. The CDR3 covers 16 residues. Germline values: CDR1 SGHNT, CDR2 YYREEE (reference sequence).

This sequence joins TRBV7-2 and TRBJ1-2; 7 positions agree with TRBD1. Trimming cost V 5 bases and J 4 bases; bases outside gene matches: 10. Germline CDR1 SGHTA, CDR2 FQGNSA. The CDR3 runs 15 residues. DNA for the CDR3: TGTGCCAGCAGCGCCTCTGACAGGGCCGCCTATGGCTACACCTTC. Translated, it gives CASSASDRAAYGYTF.

The rearrangement uses TRBV6-1 and TRBJ2-3; the D is unclear. Trimming left V 9 bases short and J 1 base short, with 8 bases between. The CDR3 extends over 12 amino acids. The germline gives CDR1 MNHNS, CDR2 SASEGT. CDR3 loop: CASSGRTDTQYF. The CDR3 bases are TGTGCCAGTTCCGGCCGCACAGATACGCAGTATTTT.

This clonotype is deemed medium-sized. The chain has TRBV7-3 and TRBJ2-3; unclear D gene. Trimming removed 4 bases at V and 0 bases at J, with 8 bases between. The germline V gene has CDR1 SGHTA and CDR2 FQGTGA. There are 14 residues in the CDR3. Here the CDR3 DNA reads TGTGCCAGCAGCTCCTACCTGAGCACAGATACGCAGTATTTT. Amino acids: CASSSYLSTDTQYF. The full variable domain, in which reference TRBV7-3 and TRBJ2-3 provide the parts outside the CDR3, is GAGVSQTPSNKVTEKGKYVELRCDPISGHTALYWYRQSLGQGPEFLIYFQGTGAADDSGLPNDRFFAVRPEGSVSTLKIQRTERGDSAVYLCASSSYLSTDTQYFGPGTRLTVL.

This clonotype has more than one count but fewer than ten. The gene calls are TRBV18 and TRBJ1-5, with a possible D match to TRBD1 (5 bases). The germline CDR1 and CDR2 sequences are KGHSH and LQKENI. V was pared by 2 bases and J by 2 bases, with 13 bases between. This CDR3 region has 16 residues. The CDR3 DNA is TGTGCCAGCTCACCATCTGGGGGAGAGGGCAATCAGCCCCAGCATTTT. This translates into CASSPSGGEGNQPQHF.

With regard to this clonotype: A much larger clone is a single base away; this may be a read error. The chain joins TRBV27 to TRBJ1-5, with D perhaps being TRBD1 or TRBD2 (5 bases each). The better agreement between TRBJ2-3 and the DNA end casts doubt on the J call. This CDR3 spans 15 amino acids. Germline loops: CDR1 MNHEY, CDR2 SMNVEV (reference sequence). The CDR3 loop reads CASRYSGASNQPQYF. CDR3 coding DNA: TGTGCCAGCAGATATTCCGGGGCTAGCAATCAGCCCCAGTATTTT.

This clonotype was counted only a few times. This chain joins TRBV20-1 and TRBJ2-5; 9 bases are shared with TRBD2. Trimming at V came to 2 bases and at J to 1 base, leaving 2 bases not matched to a gene. The V gene's germline CDR1 is DFQATT and CDR2 SNEGSKA (reference sequence). This CDR3 is built from 14 residues. The CDR3 here is CSARLAGIQETQYF. In DNA form, the CDR3 reads TGCAGTGCTAGACTAGCGGGGATCCAAGAGACCCAGTACTTC.

A few counts support this clonotype. The V call is TRBV28, the J call TRBJ1-1; D unresolved. This CDR3 is 11 amino acids long. V was cut by 6 bases and J by 2 bases, with 4 bases left in between. CDR1 is MDHEN, CDR2 SYDVKM, per germline. Written as DNA, the CDR3 is TGTGCCAGCAGGGAAAACACTGAAGCTTTCTTT. Residues: CASRENTEAFF.

The V gene is TRBV18, the J gene TRBJ1-5, with 11 bases fitting TRBD1. There are 16 residues in the CDR3. Per the germline V gene, CDR1 is KGHSH and CDR2 is LQKENI. The V gene end was trimmed by 3 bases and the J gene end by 6 bases; junction bases not matched to a gene: 7. This CDR3 is CASSPGDRGFSQPQHF. The CDR3 region has the DNA TGTGCCAGCTCACCGGGGGACAGGGGGTTCAGTCAGCCCCAGCATTTT.

V and J are TRBV24-1 and TRBJ2-3; tentatively, D is TRBD1 (6 bases). The CDR3 is made up of 16 amino acids. In germline, CDR1 is KGHDR, CDR2 SFDVKD. Trimming left V 4 bases short and J 2 bases short, with 15 bases between. CDR3 loop: CATSDLKDSPTDTQYF. CDR3 nucleotide sequence: TGTGCCACCAGTGACCTCAAGGACAGCCCCACAGATACGCAGTATTTT.

The chain links TRBV6-2 or TRBV6-3 to TRBJ2-1; D not resolved. V was clipped by 0 bases and J by 6 bases, with 12 bases between them. Germline V CDR1 and CDR2: MNHEY, SVGEGT. CDR3 length: 15 residues. The CDR3 is CASSYSRGWGNEQFF. CDR3 DNA: TGTGCCAGCAGTTACTCGAGAGGATGGGGCAATGAGCAGTTCTTC.

The V and J genes are TRBV2 and TRBJ1-1; D ambiguous. Trimming took 2 bases from V and 11 from J, leaving 21 bases between them. This CDR3 is built from 15 residues. Germline assignment: CDR1 SNHLY and CDR2 FYNNEI. The chain's CDR3 is CASSERLGKSVRAFF. CDR3 sequence (DNA): TGTGCCAGCAGTGAAAGGTTGGGCAAAAGCGTTCGGGCTTTCTTT. Full variable domain (missing parts from reference TRBV2 and TRBJ1-1): EPEVTQTPSHQVTQMGQEVILRCVPISNHLYFYWYRQILGQKVEFLVSFYNNEISEKSEIFDDQFSVERPDGSNFTLKIRSTKLEDSAMYFCASSERLGKSVRAFFGQGTRLTVV.

The CDR3 sequence: CASSRDAGANVLTF. DNA for the CDR3: TGTGCCAGTAGTAGGGACGCCGGGGCCAACGTCCTGACTTTC. The gene calls are TRBV19 and TRBJ2-6; D assignment may be TRBD1 or TRBD2 (5 bases each). Trimming took 4 bases from V and 4 from J, leaving 8 bases between them. Per the germline V gene, CDR1 is LNHDA and CDR2 is SQIVND (reference sequence). The CDR3 extends over 14 amino acids. The full variable domain, rest sourced from reference TRBV19 and TRBJ2-6, is DGGITQSPKYLFRKEGQNVTLSCEQNLNHDAMYWYRQDPGQGLRLIYYSQIVNDFQKGDIAEGYSVSREKKESFPLTVTSAQKNPTAFYLCASSRDAGANVLTFGAGSRLTVL.

This clonotype was detected only a few times. The rearrangement uses TRBV28 and TRBJ2-3, with D possibly matching TRBD2 (6 bases). CDR3 length: 13 amino acids. CDR1 MDHEN and CDR2 SYDVKM come from the germline V gene. The V and J ends lost 9 bases and 4 bases respectively, with 14 bases between them. The CDR3 DNA is TGTGCCAGTGATGGAGGGTTTTCAGATACGCAGTATTTT. This codes for CASDGGFSDTQYF.

The rearrangement uses TRBV5-4 and TRBJ2-7; 9 bases line up with TRBD1. The CDR3 runs to 15 residues. V dropped 2 bases and J dropped 5; count of bases not matched to a gene: 8. The germline V gene encodes CDR1 SGHNT and CDR2 YYREEE (reference sequence). DNA for the CDR3: TGTGCCAGCAGCTTTTTACCGGGACAGGGAAACGAGCAGTACTTC. Protein product: CASSFLPGQGNEQYF.

The gene calls are TRBV19 and TRBJ1-1; the D is unclear. V shed 0 bases and J shed 10 bases, with 15 bases lying between them. This CDR3 region has 14 residues. The V gene's germline CDR1 is LNHDA and CDR2 SQIVND (reference sequence). The CDR3 sequence is CASSIDLAAELAFF. Here the CDR3 DNA reads TGTGCCAGTAGTATAGATCTTGCGGCAGAACTAGCTTTCTTT.

The genes are TRBV19 and TRBJ2-7; a weak D match, TRBD1 (5 bases). Trimming cost V 4 bases and J 2 bases, with 15 bases left between them. Germline values: CDR1 LNHDA, CDR2 SQIVND (reference sequence). The CDR3 has 15 amino acids. This CDR3 reads CASSTGQRITYEQYF. The CDR3 coding sequence is TGTGCCAGTAGTACTGGACAACGAATTACCTACGAGCAGTACTTC.

This clonotype was counted between two and nine times. J is TRBJ1-3 and V is TRBV7-2; no reliable D call. Germline CDR1 is SGHTA and CDR2 is FQGNSA. V was clipped by 5 bases and J by 0 bases, with 11 bases between them. CDR3 size: 15 residues. In nucleotides, the CDR3 is TGTGCCAGCAGCCCCAGCACCACCTCTGGAAACACCATATATTTT. Protein product: CASSPSTTSGNTIYF.

The rearrangement uses TRBV20-1 and TRBJ2-4; no definite D call. V was clipped by 6 bases and J by 3 bases, with 15 bases between them. Germline V CDR1 and CDR2: DFQATT, SNEGSKA (reference sequence). The CDR3 is 14 amino acids. CDR3: CSAPRTLGKNIQYF. CDR3 nucleotides: TGCAGTGCCCCGCGTACCCTAGGCAAAAACATTCAGTACTTC.

The rearrangement links TRBV12-2 to TRBJ2-5; TRBD2, as called in the table, went unchecked against the DNA. TRBV12-2 is labeled a pseudogene. CDR3 length: 18 amino acids. As DNA, the CDR3 is TGTGCAAGTCGCTTAGCGGGGGGACGGCGGGAGGAACAAGAGACCCAGTACTTC. This gives the protein CASRLAGGRREEQETQYF.

The J gene is TRBJ1-3, the V gene TRBV5-1; tentatively, D is TRBD1 (5 bases). Germline V gene data show CDR1 as SGHRS and CDR2 as YFSETQ. This CDR3 spans 14 amino acids. The V gene lost 6 bases and the J gene lost 2 bases, with 12 bases spanning the gap. For the CDR3, the DNA is TGCGCCAGCAACGAAGGGGCGACTGGAAACACCATATATTTT. It codes for CASNEGATGNTIYF.

J is TRBJ1-6 and V is TRBV6-4; no definite D call. From germline, CDR1 is MRHNA and CDR2 SNTAGT. The V end was cut by 5 bases, the J end by 9 bases, with 2 bases between. CDR3 size: 10 residues. The CDR3 bases are TGTGCCAGCAGTACTTCACCCCTCCACTTT. Its protein is CASSTSPLHF.